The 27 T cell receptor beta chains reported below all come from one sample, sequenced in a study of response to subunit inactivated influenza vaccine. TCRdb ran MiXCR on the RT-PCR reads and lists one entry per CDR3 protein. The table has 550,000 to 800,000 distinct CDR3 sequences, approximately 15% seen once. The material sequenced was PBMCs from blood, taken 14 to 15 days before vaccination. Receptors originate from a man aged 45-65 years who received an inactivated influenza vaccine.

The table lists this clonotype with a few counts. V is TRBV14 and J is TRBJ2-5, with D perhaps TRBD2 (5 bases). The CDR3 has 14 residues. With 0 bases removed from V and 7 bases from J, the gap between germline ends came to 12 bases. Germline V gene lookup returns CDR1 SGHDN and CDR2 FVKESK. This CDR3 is CASSQENSRGTQYF. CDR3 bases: TGTGCCAGCAGCCAAGAAAACAGCCGGGGGACCCAGTACTTC.

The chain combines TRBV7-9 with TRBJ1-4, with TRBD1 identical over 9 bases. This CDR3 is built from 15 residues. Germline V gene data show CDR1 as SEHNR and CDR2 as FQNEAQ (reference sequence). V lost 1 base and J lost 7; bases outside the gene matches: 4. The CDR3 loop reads CASSLGTGAREKLFF. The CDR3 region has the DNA TGTGCCAGCAGCTTAGGGACAGGGGCTCGTGAAAAACTGTTTTTT.

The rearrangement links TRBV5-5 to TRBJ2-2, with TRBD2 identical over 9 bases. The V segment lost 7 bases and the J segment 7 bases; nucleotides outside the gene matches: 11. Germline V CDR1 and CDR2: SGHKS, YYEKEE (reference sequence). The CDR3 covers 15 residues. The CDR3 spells CASCWSGGSVGELFF. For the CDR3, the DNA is TGTGCCAGCTGCTGGAGCGGGGGGTCGGTCGGGGAGCTGTTTTTT.

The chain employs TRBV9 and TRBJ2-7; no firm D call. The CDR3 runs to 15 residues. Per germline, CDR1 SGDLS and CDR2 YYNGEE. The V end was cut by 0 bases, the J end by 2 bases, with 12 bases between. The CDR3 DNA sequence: TGTGCCAGCAGCGTAGGCCGTTGGCCAACCTACGAGCAGTACTTC. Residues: CASSVGRWPTYEQYF.

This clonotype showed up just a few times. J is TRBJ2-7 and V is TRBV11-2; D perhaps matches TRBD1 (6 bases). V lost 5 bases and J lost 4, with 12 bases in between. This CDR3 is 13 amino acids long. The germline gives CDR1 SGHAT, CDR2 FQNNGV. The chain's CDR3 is CASSAGVVYEQYF. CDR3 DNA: TGTGCCAGCAGCGCAGGGGTAGTTTACGAGCAGTACTTC. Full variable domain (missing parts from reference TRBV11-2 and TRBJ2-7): EAGVAQSPRYKIIEKRQSVAFWCNPISGHATLYWYQQILGQGPKLLIQFQNNGVVDDSQLPKDRFSAERLKGVDSTLKIQPAKLEDSAVYLCASSAGVVYEQYFGPGTRLTVT.

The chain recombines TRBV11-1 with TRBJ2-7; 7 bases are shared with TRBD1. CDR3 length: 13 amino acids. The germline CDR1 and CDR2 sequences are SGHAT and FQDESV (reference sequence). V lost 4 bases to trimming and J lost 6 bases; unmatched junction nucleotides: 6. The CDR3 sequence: CASSSTGVFEQYF. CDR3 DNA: TGTGCCAGCAGCTCAACAGGGGTTTTCGAGCAGTACTTC.

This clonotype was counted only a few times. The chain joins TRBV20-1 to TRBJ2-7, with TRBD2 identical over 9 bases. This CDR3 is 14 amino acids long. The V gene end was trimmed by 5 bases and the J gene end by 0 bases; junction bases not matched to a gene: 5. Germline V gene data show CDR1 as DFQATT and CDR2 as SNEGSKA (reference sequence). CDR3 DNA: TGCAGTGCTGGTCTGGGACTAGCCTCCTACGAGCAGTACTTC. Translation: CSAGLGLASYEQYF.

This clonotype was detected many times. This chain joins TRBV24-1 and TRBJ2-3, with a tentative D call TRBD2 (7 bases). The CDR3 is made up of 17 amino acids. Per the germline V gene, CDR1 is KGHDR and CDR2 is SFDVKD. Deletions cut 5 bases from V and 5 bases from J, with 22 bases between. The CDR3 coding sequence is TGTGCCACCAGTGCCGTATCCCGGGGGGCGCGTAAAGATACGCAGTATTTT. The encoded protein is CATSAVSRGARKDTQYF.

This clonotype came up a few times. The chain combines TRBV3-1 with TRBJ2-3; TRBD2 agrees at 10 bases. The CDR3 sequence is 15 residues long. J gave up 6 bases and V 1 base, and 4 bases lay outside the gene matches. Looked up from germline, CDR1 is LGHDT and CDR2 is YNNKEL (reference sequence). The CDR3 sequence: CASSQGISGRDTQYF. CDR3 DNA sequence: TGTGCCAGCAGCCAAGGAATTAGCGGGAGGGATACGCAGTATTTT.

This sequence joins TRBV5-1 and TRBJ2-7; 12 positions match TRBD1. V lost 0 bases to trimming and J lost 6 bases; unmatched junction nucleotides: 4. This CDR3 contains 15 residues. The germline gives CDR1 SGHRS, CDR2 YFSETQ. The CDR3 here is CASSLEGTGGGEQYF. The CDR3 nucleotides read TGCGCCAGCAGCTTGGAGGGGACAGGGGGCGGCGAGCAGTACTTC.

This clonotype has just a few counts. The DNA of the CDR3 is TGTGCCAGCAGTTACTCGATGAATTCACCCCTCCACTTT. Protein: CASSYSMNSPLHF. The chain couples TRBV6-5 to TRBJ1-6; D unresolved. The V end was cut by 0 bases, the J end by 7 bases, with 4 bases between. The CDR3 is 13 residues long. The germline V gene has CDR1 MNHEY and CDR2 SVGAGI.

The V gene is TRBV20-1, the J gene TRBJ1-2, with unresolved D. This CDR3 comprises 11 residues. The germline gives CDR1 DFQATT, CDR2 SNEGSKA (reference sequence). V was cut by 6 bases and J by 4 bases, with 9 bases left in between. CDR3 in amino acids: CSAWGGYGYTF. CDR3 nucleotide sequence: TGCAGTGCATGGGGTGGCTATGGCTACACCTTC.

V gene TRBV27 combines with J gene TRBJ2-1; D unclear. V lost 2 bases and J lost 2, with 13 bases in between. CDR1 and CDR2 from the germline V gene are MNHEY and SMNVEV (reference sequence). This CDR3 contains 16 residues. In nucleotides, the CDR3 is TGTGCCAGCAGTTTAAAATTGAGGCTAGCCTACAATGAGCAGTTCTTC. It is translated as CASSLKLRLAYNEQFF.

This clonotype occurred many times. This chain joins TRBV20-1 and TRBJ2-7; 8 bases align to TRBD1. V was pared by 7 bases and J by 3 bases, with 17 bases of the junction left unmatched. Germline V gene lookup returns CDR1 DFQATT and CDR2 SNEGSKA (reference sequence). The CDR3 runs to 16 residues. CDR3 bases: TGCAGTGTGGGGGCGAGTGTCTTGGACAGGGTCTACGAGCAGTACTTC. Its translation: CSVGASVLDRVYEQYF.

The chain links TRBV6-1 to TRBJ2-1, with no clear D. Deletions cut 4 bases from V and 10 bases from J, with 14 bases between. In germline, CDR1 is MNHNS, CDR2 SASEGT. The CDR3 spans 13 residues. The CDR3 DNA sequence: TGTGCCAGCAGTGTACCGCATCTAAACGAGCAGTTCTTC. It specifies CASSVPHLNEQFF.

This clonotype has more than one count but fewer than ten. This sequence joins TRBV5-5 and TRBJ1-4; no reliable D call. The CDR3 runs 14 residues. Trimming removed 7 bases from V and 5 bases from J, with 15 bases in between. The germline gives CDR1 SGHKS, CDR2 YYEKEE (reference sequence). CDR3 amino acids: CASGLRPENEKLFF. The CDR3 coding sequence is TGTGCCAGCGGGCTACGGCCTGAGAATGAAAAACTGTTTTTT.

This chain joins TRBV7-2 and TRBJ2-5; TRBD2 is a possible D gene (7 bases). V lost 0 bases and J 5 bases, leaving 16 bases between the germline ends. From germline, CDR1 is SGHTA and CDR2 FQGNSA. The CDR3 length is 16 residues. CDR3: CASSLAYGGARETQYF. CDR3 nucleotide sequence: TGTGCCAGCAGCTTAGCATATGGGGGGGCGCGGGAGACCCAGTACTTC.

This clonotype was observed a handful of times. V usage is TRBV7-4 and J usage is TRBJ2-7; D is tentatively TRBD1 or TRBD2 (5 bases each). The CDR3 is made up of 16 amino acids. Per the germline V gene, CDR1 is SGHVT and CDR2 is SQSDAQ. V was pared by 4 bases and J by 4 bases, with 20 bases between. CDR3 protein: CASSSAWGYISYEQYF. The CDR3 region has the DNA TGTGCCAGCAGCTCTGCCTGGGGGTATATCTCTTACGAGCAGTACTTC.

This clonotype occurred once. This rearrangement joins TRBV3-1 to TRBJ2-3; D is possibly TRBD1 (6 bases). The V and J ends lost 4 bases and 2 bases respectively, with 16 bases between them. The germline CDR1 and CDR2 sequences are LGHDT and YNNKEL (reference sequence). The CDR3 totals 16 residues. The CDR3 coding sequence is TGTGCCAGCAGCCCTCTGGTCGGGACACTCACAGATACGCAGTATTTT. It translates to CASSPLVGTLTDTQYF.

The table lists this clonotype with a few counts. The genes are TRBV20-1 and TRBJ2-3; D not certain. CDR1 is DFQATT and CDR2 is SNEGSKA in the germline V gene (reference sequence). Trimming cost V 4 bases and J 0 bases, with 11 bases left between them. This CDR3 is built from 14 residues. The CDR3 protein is CSANLQISTDTQYF. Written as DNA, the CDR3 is TGCAGTGCTAACTTACAGATTAGCACAGATACGCAGTATTTT.

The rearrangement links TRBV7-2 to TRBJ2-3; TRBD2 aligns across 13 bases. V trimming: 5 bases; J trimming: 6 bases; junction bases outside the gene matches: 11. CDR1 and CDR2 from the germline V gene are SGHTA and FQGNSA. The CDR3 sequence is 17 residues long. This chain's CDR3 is CASSLPKGTSGVDTQYF. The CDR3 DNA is TGTGCCAGCAGCCTCCCGAAAGGGACTAGCGGGGTGGATACGCAGTATTTT. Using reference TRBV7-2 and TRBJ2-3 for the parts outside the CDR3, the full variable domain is GAGVSQSPSNKVTEKGKDVELRCDPISGHTALYWYRQSLGQGLEFLIYFQGNSAPDKSGLPSDRFSAERTGGSVSTLTIQRTQQEDSAVYLCASSLPKGTSGVDTQYFGPGTRLTVL.

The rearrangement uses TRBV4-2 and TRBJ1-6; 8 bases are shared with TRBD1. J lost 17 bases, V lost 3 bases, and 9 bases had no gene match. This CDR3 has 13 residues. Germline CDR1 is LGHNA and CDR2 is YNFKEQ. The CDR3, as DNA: TGTGCCAGCAGCCAGTTCCCCACGGGACAGGTCCACTTT. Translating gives CASSQFPTGQVHF.

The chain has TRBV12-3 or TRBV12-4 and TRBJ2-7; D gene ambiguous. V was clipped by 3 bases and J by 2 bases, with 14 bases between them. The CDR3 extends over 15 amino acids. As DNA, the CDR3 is TGTGCCAGCAGTTTCGGCCGGAAGATGCCCTACGAGCAGTACTTC. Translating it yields CASSFGRKMPYEQYF.

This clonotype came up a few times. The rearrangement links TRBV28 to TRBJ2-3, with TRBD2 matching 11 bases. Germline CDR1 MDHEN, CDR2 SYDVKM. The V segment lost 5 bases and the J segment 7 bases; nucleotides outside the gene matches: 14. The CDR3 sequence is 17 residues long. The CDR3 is CASSALAGGGDQHTQYF. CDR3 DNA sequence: TGTGCCAGCAGTGCCCTAGCGGGAGGCGGAGACCAACATACGCAGTATTTT.

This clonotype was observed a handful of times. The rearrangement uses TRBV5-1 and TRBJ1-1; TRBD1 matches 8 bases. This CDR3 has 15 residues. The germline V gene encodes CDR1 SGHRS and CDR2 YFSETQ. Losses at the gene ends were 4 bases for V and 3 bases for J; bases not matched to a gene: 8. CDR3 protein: CASSNGDRSYTEAFF. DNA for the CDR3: TGCGCCAGCAGCAACGGGGACAGGTCGTACACTGAAGCTTTCTTT.

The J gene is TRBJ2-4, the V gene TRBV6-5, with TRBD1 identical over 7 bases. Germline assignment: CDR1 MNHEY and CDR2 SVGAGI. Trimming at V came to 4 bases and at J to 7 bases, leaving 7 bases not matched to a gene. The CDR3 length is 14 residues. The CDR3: CASSSDRRGNIQYF. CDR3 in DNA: TGTGCCAGCAGTTCGGACAGGCGCGGGAACATTCAGTACTTC.

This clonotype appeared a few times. In DNA, the CDR3 is TGTGCCAGCTCAACTAGTGCCAGGGTGGGGGATACGCAGTATTTT. Translated: CASSTSARVGDTQYF. The V and J genes are TRBV7-8 and TRBJ2-3; possibly TRBD1 or TRBD2 for D (5 bases each). The CDR3 is 15 residues long. Germline assignment: CDR1 SGHVS and CDR2 FQNEAQ. V was cut by 8 bases and J by 6 bases, with 21 bases left in between.